The clone carrying this T cell receptor beta chain has at least ten counts. What it binds is unknown. Germline-derived CDR1 and CDR2 are SGDLS and YYNGEE. Trimming removed 4 bases from V and 2 bases from J, with 10 bases in between. The CDR3 runs to 15 residues. TCR beta CDR3 sequences were amplified from RNA transcripts. A first-round RT-PCR of the TCR CDR3 used the HTBI primer set. Each CDR3 protein is one row after TCRdb ran MiXCR on the multiplex PCR reads. The data hold under 400,000 distinct CDR3 sequences, with about a sixth observed a single time. The sample comes from a study of T cells in Graves' hyperthyroidism and ophthalmopathy. Background on the study: The initial diagnosis was the point when peripheral blood was collected, ahead of any treatment.

The source of the PBMCs was more than 9.5 ml of fresh peripheral blood. Whole-study findings and limits: Ophthalmopathy and stable hyperthyroidism were told apart by a 13 V-J model. Ophthalmopathy got predicted by the model a median about 6.5 months before its onset.

The sequence came from a woman aged 40 to 50 with Graves' ophthalmopathy. Material for sequencing was blood. The chain recombines TRBV9 with TRBJ2-6; D is perhaps TRBD1 (6 bases). CDR3 sequence reads: CASSPRQAGANVLTF. The CDR3 DNA sequence: TGTGCCAGCAGCCCTCGACAGGCTGGGGCCAACGTCCTGACTTTC.